The present T cell receptor beta chain was sequenced within a study of identifying expanded T cells in peripheral blood. Study results and caveats: Clone count variance between roughly 2-week samples rose with total template count. About 1.2 clones differed between technical replicates, versus approximately 17 and 20 over time.

Libraries were prepared by immunoSEQ multiplex PCR; TCRdb keeps only in-frame clonotypes and omits some of them. The sample holds about 89,000 clones, 75% to 90% seen once. As regards this clone: Its matching antigen is unknown.

Collection occurred without any documented infections or immune events in donors. The J segment lost 6 bases and the V segment lost 7 bases, leaving 8 bases of the junction unmatched. CDR3 length equals 14 residues. Germline-derived CDR1 and CDR2 are LNHDA and SQIVND (reference sequence). Material: blood. The chain is built from TRBV19 and TRBJ1-5; 8 positions match TRBD1. The source of this sequence is a person between 18 and 69 years old in good health. The CDR3 sequence: CASKGGTGSQPQHF. The CDR3 coding sequence is TGTGCCAGTAAGGGCGGGACAGGATCTCAGCCCCAGCATTTT. Full variable domain (outside the CDR3, taken from reference TRBV19 and TRBJ1-5): DGGITQSPKYLFRKEGQNVTLSCEQNLNHDAMYWYRQDPGQGLRLIYYSQIVNDFQKGDIAEGYSVSREKKESFPLTVTSAQKNPTAFYLCASKGGTGSQPQHFGDGTRLSIL.